The rows below give T cell receptor beta chains drawn from one sample of a study of blood T cell repertoires in COVID-19. The data were produced by immunoSEQ multiplex PCR, yet TCRdb's version contains in-frame clones alone and is incomplete. Here the sample spans some 150,000 clones, 75% to 85% being singletons. The sample consisted of peripheral blood. These receptors came from a woman aged 45-65 years with acute or convalescent COVID-19. The CDR3 runs from the conserved cysteine through the conserved F or W. The order of the fields is V gene, J gene, clone size, D gene, CDR3 protein, CDR3 DNA. A D gene is named only where the DNA matches it firmly. Only some rows state a clone size, as once, few, many or a class for expanded clones.

v_call: TRBV6-5; j_call: TRBJ2-7; clone_size: few; d_call: TRBD1; cdr3_aa: CASRGQGAISEQYF; cdr3_nt: TGTGCCAGCAGGGGACAGGGGGCAATATCCGAGCAGTACTTC
v_call: TRBV10-2; j_call: TRBJ2-4; clone_size: once; d_call: NA; cdr3_aa: CASSESNRAREYF; cdr3_nt: TGCGCCAGCAGTGAATCCAACAGGGCGAGGGAGTACTTC
v_call: TRBV5-5; j_call: TRBJ2-3; clone_size: once; d_call: NA; cdr3_aa: CASSLDGSPDTQYF; cdr3_nt: TGTGCCAGCAGCTTGGACGGGAGCCCAGATACGCAGTATTTT
v_call: TRBV24-1; j_call: TRBJ2-3; clone_size: NA; d_call: NA; cdr3_aa: CATAAGDTQYF; cdr3_nt: TGTGCCACAGCGGCGGGTGATACGCAGTATTTT
v_call: TRBV12-3/TRBV12-4; j_call: TRBJ1-2; clone_size: once; d_call: NA; cdr3_aa: CASSSRTSGYTF; cdr3_nt: TGTGCCAGCAGTTCCAGGACAAGTGGCTACACCTTC
v_call: TRBV7-2; j_call: TRBJ2-7; clone_size: NA; d_call: NA; cdr3_aa: CASSLAHDSYEQYF; cdr3_nt: TGTGCCAGCAGCTTAGCCCATGACAGTTACGAGCAGTACTTC
v_call: TRBV27; j_call: TRBJ2-7; clone_size: once; d_call: TRBD1; cdr3_aa: CASRAGTGAYEQYF; cdr3_nt: TGTGCCAGCAGAGCCGGGACAGGAGCCTACGAGCAGTACTTC
v_call: TRBV10-3; j_call: TRBJ1-5; clone_size: NA; d_call: NA; cdr3_aa: CAIQGSTGGNQPQHF; cdr3_nt: TGTGCCATCCAGGGATCGACAGGAGGCAATCAGCCCCAGCATTTT
v_call: TRBV7-2; j_call: TRBJ2-3; clone_size: NA; d_call: NA; cdr3_aa: CASNRATDTQYF; cdr3_nt: TGTGCCAGCAACCGCGCCACAGATACGCAGTATTTT
v_call: TRBV6-1; j_call: TRBJ1-5; clone_size: NA; d_call: TRBD1; cdr3_aa: CASSAGQKGQPQHF; cdr3_nt: TGTGCCAGCAGTGCGGGACAGAAAGGGCAGCCCCAGCATTTT
v_call: TRBV30; j_call: TRBJ2-7; clone_size: NA; d_call: TRBD2; cdr3_aa: CAWSVGLAGGGGEQYF; cdr3_nt: TGTGCCTGGAGCGTCGGTCTGGCGGGAGGGGGGGGCGAGCAGTACTTC
v_call: TRBV2; j_call: TRBJ1-1; clone_size: NA; d_call: NA; cdr3_aa: CASSVGWRKNTEAFF; cdr3_nt: TGTGCCAGCAGTGTAGGATGGCGGAAGAACACTGAAGCTTTCTTT
v_call: TRBV27; j_call: TRBJ2-1; clone_size: NA; d_call: TRBD2; cdr3_aa: CASSRLAGGDEQFF; cdr3_nt: TGTGCCAGCAGCCGACTAGCGGGAGGGGATGAGCAGTTCTTC
v_call: TRBV7-2; j_call: TRBJ2-1; clone_size: NA; d_call: TRBD2; cdr3_aa: CASSSGLAAYNEQFF; cdr3_nt: TGTGCCAGCAGCTCGGGACTAGCGGCTTACAATGAGCAGTTCTTC
v_call: TRBV7-9; j_call: TRBJ2-5; clone_size: NA; d_call: TRBD2; cdr3_aa: CASSLRVAGGRETQYF; cdr3_nt: TGTGCCAGCAGCTTACGTGTAGCGGGAGGGCGGGAGACCCAGTACTTC
v_call: TRBV2; j_call: TRBJ1-2; clone_size: few; d_call: NA; cdr3_aa: CASSEARGDGYTF; cdr3_nt: TGTGCCAGCAGTGAAGCCAGGGGAGATGGCTACACCTTC
v_call: TRBV7-2; j_call: TRBJ2-5; clone_size: NA; d_call: NA; cdr3_aa: CASSSPPGGQTQYF; cdr3_nt: TGTGCCAGCAGCTCCCCCCCGGGGGGCCAGACCCAGTACTTC
v_call: TRBV14; j_call: TRBJ1-1; clone_size: NA; d_call: NA; cdr3_aa: CASSQRGTEAFF; cdr3_nt: TGTGCCAGCAGCCAAAGAGGGACTGAAGCTTTCTTT
v_call: TRBV28; j_call: TRBJ2-7; clone_size: few; d_call: TRBD2; cdr3_aa: CASRHTGTSGSKQYF; cdr3_nt: TGTGCCAGCAGGCACACCGGGACTAGCGGGAGTAAGCAGTACTTC
v_call: TRBV5-4; j_call: TRBJ2-7; clone_size: NA; d_call: NA; cdr3_aa: CASSPPLTGGYEQYF; cdr3_nt: TGTGCCAGCAGCCCCCCGCTGACAGGTGGCTACGAGCAGTACTTC
v_call: TRBV29-1; j_call: TRBJ2-7; clone_size: NA; d_call: NA; cdr3_aa: CSVDTGTYEQYF; cdr3_nt: TGCAGCGTTGATACAGGAACCTACGAGCAGTACTTC
v_call: TRBV5-4; j_call: TRBJ1-3; clone_size: NA; d_call: TRBD1; cdr3_aa: CASSNGQGAFSGNTIYF; cdr3_nt: TGTGCCAGCAGCAACGGACAGGGGGCTTTCTCTGGAAACACCATATATTTT
v_call: TRBV4-3; j_call: TRBJ2-7; clone_size: NA; d_call: NA; cdr3_aa: CASSQDRRSYEQYF; cdr3_nt: TGCGCCAGCAGCCAAGACCGCAGATCCTACGAGCAGTACTTC
v_call: TRBV6-5; j_call: TRBJ2-7; clone_size: once; d_call: NA; cdr3_aa: CASSPRTGVTYEQYF; cdr3_nt: TGTGCCAGCAGTCCCCGGACGGGGGTCACCTACGAGCAGTACTTC
v_call: TRBV3-1/TRBV3-2; j_call: TRBJ1-2; clone_size: NA; d_call: TRBD1; cdr3_aa: CASTKGAGQGDFYGYTF; cdr3_nt: TGTGCCAGCACCAAAGGAGCTGGACAGGGGGATTTCTATGGCTACACCTTC
v_call: TRBV5-5; j_call: TRBJ2-5; clone_size: NA; d_call: NA; cdr3_aa: CASSDDSQETQYF; cdr3_nt: TGTGCCAGCAGCGACGACAGTCAAGAGACCCAGTACTTC
v_call: TRBV5-1; j_call: TRBJ2-7; clone_size: NA; d_call: TRBD1; cdr3_aa: CASSPRQGAAYEQYF; cdr3_nt: TGCGCCAGCAGCCCACGACAGGGGGCGGCCTACGAGCAGTACTTC
v_call: TRBV12-3/TRBV12-4; j_call: TRBJ2-3; clone_size: once; d_call: NA; cdr3_aa: CASRASTDTQYF; cdr3_nt: TGTGCCAGCAGGGCCAGCACAGATACGCAGTATTTT
v_call: TRBV7-2; j_call: TRBJ2-5; clone_size: NA; d_call: TRBD2; cdr3_aa: CASSLGLAGGPETQYF; cdr3_nt: TGTGCCAGCAGCTTAGGACTAGCGGGGGGGCCGGAGACCCAGTACTTC
v_call: TRBV10-3; j_call: TRBJ1-3; clone_size: NA; d_call: NA; cdr3_aa: CAISEFGDVRFGNTIYF; cdr3_nt: TGTGCCATCAGTGAGTTCGGGGATGTACGTTTTGGAAACACCATATATTTT
v_call: TRBV4-1; j_call: TRBJ2-7; clone_size: few; d_call: TRBD2; cdr3_aa: CASSQSPGLAVYEQYF; cdr3_nt: TGCGCCAGCAGCCAATCTCCGGGACTAGCGGTCTACGAGCAGTACTTC
v_call: TRBV6-1; j_call: TRBJ2-7; clone_size: NA; d_call: NA; cdr3_aa: CASSEYLYEQYF; cdr3_nt: TGTGCCAGCAGTGAGTATCTCTACGAGCAGTACTTC
v_call: TRBV4-1; j_call: TRBJ2-1; clone_size: NA; d_call: NA; cdr3_aa: CASSTSPSSYNEQFF; cdr3_nt: TGCGCCAGCAGTACTAGTCCCAGCTCCTACAATGAGCAGTTCTTC
v_call: TRBV2; j_call: TRBJ1-1; clone_size: once; d_call: NA; cdr3_aa: CASKAGPTEAFF; cdr3_nt: TGTGCCAGCAAAGCAGGGCCCACTGAAGCTTTCTTT
v_call: TRBV6-6; j_call: TRBJ1-2; clone_size: NA; d_call: TRBD1; cdr3_aa: CASSYADRVVYGYTF; cdr3_nt: TGTGCCAGCAGTTACGCGGACAGGGTGGTCTATGGCTACACCTTC
v_call: TRBV5-8; j_call: TRBJ1-2; clone_size: NA; d_call: TRBD1; cdr3_aa: CASSPRDRDYGYTF; cdr3_nt: TGTGCCAGCAGCCCGAGGGACAGGGACTATGGCTACACCTTC
v_call: TRBV4-1; j_call: TRBJ1-2; clone_size: NA; d_call: NA; cdr3_aa: CASSQAGYGYTF; cdr3_nt: TGCGCCAGCAGCCAAGCAGGCTATGGCTACACCTTC
v_call: TRBV14; j_call: TRBJ2-2; clone_size: NA; d_call: TRBD1; cdr3_aa: CASSQDRARGGELFF; cdr3_nt: TGTGCCAGCAGCCAGGACAGGGCCCGGGGCGGGGAGCTGTTTTTT
v_call: TRBV3-1/TRBV3-2; j_call: TRBJ1-1; clone_size: few; d_call: NA; cdr3_aa: CASSRAGEAFF; cdr3_nt: TGTGCCAGCAGCCGTGCGGGAGAAGCTTTCTTT
v_call: TRBV24-1; j_call: TRBJ2-2; clone_size: NA; d_call: TRBD1; cdr3_aa: CATSDPGQGEPGELFF; cdr3_nt: TGTGCCACCAGTGACCCTGGACAGGGGGAGCCCGGGGAGCTGTTTTTT
v_call: TRBV28; j_call: TRBJ1-4; clone_size: NA; d_call: TRBD1; cdr3_aa: CASNLGQGSNEKLFF; cdr3_nt: TGTGCCAGCAACCTAGGACAGGGGTCTAATGAAAAACTGTTTTTT
v_call: TRBV2; j_call: TRBJ2-3; clone_size: NA; d_call: TRBD2; cdr3_aa: CASNPGLAGDTQYF; cdr3_nt: TGTGCCAGCAACCCGGGACTAGCGGGAGATACGCAGTATTTT
v_call: TRBV27; j_call: TRBJ2-7; clone_size: NA; d_call: TRBD2; cdr3_aa: CASSLLGGGYEQYF; cdr3_nt: TGTGCCAGCAGTTTATTGGGCGGGGGCTACGAGCAGTACTTC
v_call: TRBV24-1; j_call: TRBJ2-2; clone_size: few; d_call: NA; cdr3_aa: CATSGPRTSTGELFF; cdr3_nt: TGTGCCACCAGTGGTCCTAGGACATCCACCGGGGAGCTGTTTTTT
v_call: TRBV7-9; j_call: TRBJ1-1; clone_size: NA; d_call: TRBD1; cdr3_aa: CASSRGTGRLNTEAFF; cdr3_nt: TGTGCCAGCAGCCGTGGGACAGGGAGACTGAACACTGAAGCTTTCTTT
v_call: TRBV9; j_call: TRBJ2-3; clone_size: NA; d_call: NA; cdr3_aa: CASSADITDTQYF; cdr3_nt: TGTGCCAGCAGCGCGGACATCACAGATACGCAGTATTTT
v_call: TRBV6-6; j_call: TRBJ2-7; clone_size: NA; d_call: NA; cdr3_aa: CASTPKGAYEQYF; cdr3_nt: TGTGCCAGCACCCCTAAAGGGGCCTACGAGCAGTACTTC
v_call: TRBV5-4; j_call: TRBJ2-3; clone_size: NA; d_call: NA; cdr3_aa: CASSLLGGADTQYF; cdr3_nt: TGTGCCAGCAGCTTATTAGGAGGGGCAGATACGCAGTATTTT
v_call: TRBV2; j_call: TRBJ2-5; clone_size: NA; d_call: NA; cdr3_aa: CASRAGKETQYF; cdr3_nt: TGTGCCAGCAGGGCCGGGAAAGAGACCCAGTACTTC
v_call: TRBV5-1; j_call: TRBJ2-1; clone_size: NA; d_call: NA; cdr3_aa: CASMDSDSYNEQFF; cdr3_nt: TGCGCCAGCATGGACAGCGACTCCTACAATGAGCAGTTCTTC
v_call: TRBV7-2; j_call: TRBJ2-2; clone_size: NA; d_call: NA; cdr3_aa: CASSRGTTNTGELFF; cdr3_nt: TGTGCCAGCAGCAGGGGGACGACGAACACCGGGGAGCTGTTTTTT
v_call: TRBV4-3; j_call: TRBJ2-5; clone_size: NA; d_call: NA; cdr3_aa: CASSQVLGSLETQYF; cdr3_nt: TGCGCCAGCAGCCAAGTCCTGGGGAGCTTGGAGACCCAGTACTTC
v_call: TRBV4-2; j_call: TRBJ1-2; clone_size: NA; d_call: NA; cdr3_aa: CASSQPGQTNYGYTF; cdr3_nt: TGTGCCAGCAGCCAGCCGGGACAAACAAACTATGGCTACACCTTC
v_call: TRBV28; j_call: TRBJ2-3; clone_size: NA; d_call: TRBD2; cdr3_aa: CASSSAASGRAGGADTQYF; cdr3_nt: TGTGCCAGCAGTTCGGCGGCTAGCGGGAGGGCCGGAGGGGCAGATACGCAGTATTTT